The present entry profiles one TCR beta chain with its context. The antigen is undetermined. The ends lost 6 bases at V and 4 bases at J; junction bases unmatched: 8. From germline, CDR1 is LNHDA and CDR2 SQIVND (reference sequence). The CDR3 runs to 15 residues. The PCR was carried out with 60 Vbeta primers and 13 Jbeta primers. Profiled with immunoSEQ multiplex PCR; TCRdb holds only in-frame clones, not every one. The specimen's table records some 120,000 clones. The data originate from a study of cytomegalovirus exposure and HLA in healthy donors. Study results and limitations: Excluded: some indistinguishable V segments such as TRBV6-2 and TRBV6-3. Analysis performed later found roughly 18,000 TCR beta sequences associated with HLA alleles at 0.05 false discovery rate.

The specimen sequenced was PBMCs. The clonotype was recovered from a man aged 40-49 years in good health and CMV-seronegative. The rearrangement links TRBV19 to TRBJ2-2; TRBD2 agrees at 7 bases. The DNA of the CDR3 is TGTGCCAGTAGCCCAATACGGGGGGTCACCGGGGAGCTGTTTTTT. Its translation: CASSPIRGVTGELFF.